This T cell receptor beta chain was observed in a study of identical twins. Unique molecular identifiers were in the cDNA, with template-switch universal primer binding. MiXCR, applied by TCRdb to the 5' RACE reads, yields one record per CDR3 protein. This table holds 1.5 million to 2 million distinct CDR3 sequences, about 31% found once. Points from the study as a whole: Twins shared beta out-of-frame sequences in excess, but this excess was weaker. Recombination models fit unrelated individuals' TCR alpha sharing but underestimated twins'. Partial confounding of zero-insertion analyses by invariant MAIT and iNKT cells was possible.

CDR1 SGHAT and CDR2 FQNNGV come from the germline V gene. V lost 1 base to trimming and J lost 8 bases, with 14 bases between them. There are 15 residues in the CDR3. This clonotype showed up just a few times. Its antigen remains unidentified. The sequenced sample was cord blood. This TCR was sampled from a newborn girl in good health. The chain recombines TRBV11-2 with TRBJ1-4, with D unresolved. The CDR3 spells CASSLGWQTREKLFF. CDR3 sequence (DNA): TGTGCCAGCAGCTTAGGGTGGCAGACAAGGGAAAAACTGTTTTTT.